This TCR beta chain was obtained from a study of T cells in Graves' hyperthyroidism and ophthalmopathy. Germline CDR1 is MNHNS and CDR2 is SASEGT. The CDR3 consists of 15 residues. V lost 3 bases and J lost 4, with 14 bases in between. Researchers took RNA transcripts and amplified the TCR beta CDR3 regions from them. First-round RT-PCR targeting the TCR CDR3 was performed with the HTBI primer set. One entry per CDR3 protein, called by TCRdb with MiXCR from the multiplex PCR reads. The profile shows about 600,000 distinct CDR3 sequences, approximately 15% of them singletons. Study-level results: Model-based prediction identified ophthalmopathy a median about 6.8 months prior to its onset.

This clonotype was seen at least ten times. The target antigen is unknown. Source material: blood. This chain links TRBV6-1 with TRBJ2-3, with D possibly being TRBD1 or TRBD2 (5 bases each). The receptor was derived from a young woman with Graves' ophthalmopathy. The CDR3 DNA is TGTGCCAGCAGTGACGGGGCGGGTGTGCCAGATACGCAGTATTTT. Amino acids: CASSDGAGVPDTQYF.